This T cell receptor (beta chain) was captured by sequencing in a study of blood T cell repertoires in COVID-19. The repertoire was sequenced with immunoSEQ multiplex PCR; TCRdb's copy has only in-frame clones and lacks some. Here the sample spans around 250,000 clones, about 83% being singletons. The V and J ends lost 5 bases and 4 bases, in that order; junction bases with no gene match: 12. The CDR3 extends over 17 amino acids. Germline V CDR1 and CDR2: ENHRY, SYGVKD. This clone was detected a few times. The TCR comes from an elderly man with acute or convalescent COVID-19. The source material was peripheral blood. V and J are TRBV10-3 and TRBJ2-2; TRBD1 aligns across 8 bases. The CDR3, as DNA: TGTGCCATCAGTCCATCGTTGGACAGGGCTGGCACCGGGGAGCTGTTTTTT. It is translated as CAISPSLDRAGTGELFF.